This T cell receptor (beta chain) was retrieved from a study of cytomegalovirus exposure and HLA in healthy donors (dated by TCRdb to 2015 to 2018). Some background on the complete study: According to an earlier analysis of 587 of the donors, some 170 million T cells yielded 90 million to 130 million unique TCR beta sequences and less than 300 Gb of sequence data. A later genetic analysis took genome-wide SNP genotypes for about three fifths of the 666 donors and used that subset as a discovery cohort. In the later analysis, no new phenotypic data were used to find candidate immune exposures; instead, reliance was placed on TCR beta sequences and their occurrence across donors. Roughly 310 gigabases of sequencing data and approximately 85 million unique TCR sequences were included in an early release covering several hundred HLA-typed donors. Both class I and class II loci were covered by HLA typing, at four-digit resolution. In an earlier analysis of more than 550 of the donors, high-throughput TCR beta sequencing was used to judge whether each TCR beta V gene segment behaved as functional or pseudogenic. A handful of DR-DQ haplotypes were handled as single units for association and clustering because linkage in the cohort was strong. Among several hundred genotyped donors of the cohort, an average of around 240,000 unique TCR beta nucleotide sequences was sequenced per donor, of which about 20% were non-productive. The study aimed to test whether signatures of past pathogen exposure could be identified by cataloging public T cell receptors. A separate validation cohort of more than 100 different subjects was used in addition to the roughly 670-subject first cohort. A later analysis re-analyzed previously published TCR beta repertoires from approximately 670 donors and added high-resolution HLA genotyping to study TCR occurrence patterns. Using immunosequencing, the study profiled T cell repertoires from some 670 subjects and related those repertoires to cytomegalovirus serostatus. Of the approximately 400 genotyped donors, 65% to 90% fell in the genetic ancestry cluster associated with self-reported Caucasian donors. All discovery cohort repertoires had been generated on a single sequencing platform. The number of typed donors differed by locus: about 620-640 for A, B, C, DRB1 and DQB1; approximately 540 for DQA1; fewer than 610 for DPA1; and some 450 for DPB1. Donor age, sex, ethnicity and CMV serostatus were collected together with the repertoire data. To predict cytomegalovirus infection status, the study brought together high-throughput TCR immunosequencing, statistical association of individual TCRs with disease status, and machine learning. What the authors observed across the whole study: Linkage disequilibrium might explain the correlated functional status among segregating V segments, but an unknown experimental factor could not be excluded. Specific HLA alleles were associated with 15,000 to 20,000 TCR beta sequences at a false discovery rate of 0.05 in a later analysis. Because counts were too low, some 17 rarely observed V segments, including chromosome 9 orphons, were excluded from the earlier analysis of some 590 of the donors. In a later analysis, HLA-associated TCR beta chains showed more clonal expansion and lower generation probabilities than non-associated chains that were equally common. Because some donors lacked HLA typing at each locus, the association tests relied only on the typed subset. In a later genetic analysis, a missense DCLRE1C variant was associated with V-gene and J-gene trimming of TCR beta chains, and the association was replicated in an independent cohort. A group of highly shared sequence variants was considered likely to be a technical artifact of the sequencing pipeline. A few of the identified cytomegalovirus-associated TCR beta chains were confirmed in vitro to be specific for cytomegalovirus antigens. The classifier was reported to diagnose cytomegalovirus status with high specificity and sensitivity in both the original and validation cohorts. The study listed 150 to 200 TCR beta chains as associated with cytomegalovirus. Roughly uniform sequencing depth across donors was assumed in presence/absence analyses, although this assumption may not hold. An earlier analysis of some 590 of the donors showed that most TCR beta V segments appeared in productive rearrangements either about 90% or about 30% of the time, which broadly matched IMGT annotations. Because the 87-base-pair reads could not distinguish some IMGT-functional V segments, including TRBV6-2 and TRBV6-3, those segments were excluded. In this cohort, only TCR beta chains were sequenced, and detectable features were limited by the absence of alpha or paired-chain data. Most TCR sequences were observed very rarely across donors, whereas some public TCRs were present in many individuals. A later genetic analysis reported fewer N-insertions in productive TCRs among donors in an Asian-associated ancestry cluster than the approximately 700-donor mean. Several of the top co-occurrence clusters appeared to be linked to parvovirus B19, influenza, CMV and Epstein-Barr virus, according to a later analysis. According to the authors, the approach could potentially be generalized to other disease states and immunological phenotypes. CMV serostatus was the only immune exposure information available for the cohort. In a later analysis, most CMV-associated TCR beta chains were found to appear HLA-restricted, with HLA associations seemingly driven largely by CMV exposure. When HLA alleles, especially DR and DQ, strongly co-occurred, attributing TCR associations to individual alleles was difficult. A later analysis found that TCR association rates varied across HLA loci, with DRB1 alleles showing the most associated TCRs and HLA-C alleles the fewest. A further reported finding was that TCR beta sequences accurately predicted the HLA-A and HLA-B alleles for most subjects in the first cohort.

Libraries came from the immunoSEQ multiplex PCR assay. A mixture of 60 forward primers for TCR Vbeta segments and 13 reverse primers for TCR Jbeta segments was used in the multiplex PCR. The CDR3 region of rearranged TCR beta genes was amplified from genomic DNA with a multiplex PCR assay. The amplified TCR beta libraries were sequenced on the Illumina HiSeq System as 87-base-pair reads. Processing in the source paper ran as follows. A later analysis tallied 75 million to 95 million unique TCR beta chains across the 550 to 850 repertoires, and around 9.9 million of those chains were shared by two or more donors. To remove PCR and sequencing errors, raw reads were error-corrected and collapsed into unique sequences using a nearest-neighbor algorithm that merged closely related sequences. To assign V, D and J gene segments, CDR3 sequences were aligned to IMGT reference sequences. For a sequence to be retained, a match of at least six nucleotides to both a V gene segment and a J gene segment was required. A rearrangement counted as productive if the CDR3 had no stop codons and remained in frame with V and J, and every other rearrangement counted as non-productive. CDR3 was defined by IMGT convention, running from the second conserved V-encoded cysteine to the conserved J-encoded phenylalanine. The earlier analysis of some 540 of the donors excluded any sequence lacking an unambiguous match to a single V gene segment. In an earlier analysis of approximately 590 of the donors, V segments were called functional above 56.7% productive rearrangements and were called segregating when the between-donor standard deviation exceeded 5%. To diagnose cytomegalovirus status from the catalog of TCR beta chain sequences, a statistical classification framework was built. V and J gene assignment, in a later analysis, came from comparing TCR nucleotide sequences with IMGT/GENE-DB human TR gene sequences. A later analysis assigned CDR3 sequences and most-parsimonious VDJ recombination scenarios with the TCRdist pipeline. In a later analysis, every TCR beta chain was defined by the combination of its CDR3 amino acid sequence and its V-gene family, and reads without a unique V-gene family were dropped. To address suspected cross-contamination and a sequencing artifact, a later analysis removed 592 highly shared, low-generation-probability nucleotide sequences. In a later analysis, a clonal expansion index for each public chain was calculated from normalized within-repertoire ranks of inferred template counts. In a later analysis, generation probabilities were computed using a VDJ recombination model fitted to out-of-frame rearrangements, and the results were checked against IGoR. In a later analysis, hypergeometric tests were used to score TCR-TCR, TCR-HLA and TCR-CMV co-occurrence, with a repertoire-size bias correction applied to TCR pairs. False discovery rates were estimated in a later analysis by permuting HLA or CMV assignments 20 times. A later analysis grouped co-occurring TCRs with DBSCAN, adding TCRdist sequence similarity when clustering within HLA-allele-positive subsets. Repertoires with fewer than 30,000 or more than 120,000 public chains were left out of co-occurrence clustering, as were five repertoires with anomalous nucleotide sharing. Drawn from immuneACCESS, this table holds only the in-frame rearrangements with V and J called that TCRdb kept. Clones are partly lost; checked studies trace under half to an unresolved V gene and leave the rest unexplained. D and trimming come from the DNA, and the V and J calls and clone size come from that table. This sample gives 80,000 to 100,000 clones in total; 65% to 85% of them show up just once. 5.2% of the sample is in the top ten clones.

Relative to germline, V is missing 6 bases and J is missing 7 bases, with 2 bases of the junction outside any gene match. Including the terminal cysteine and phenylalanine, the CDR3 comprises 11 residues. Here the CDR3 DNA is all that survives: 33 bases in frame from base 1. The CDR1 and CDR2 encoded by the germline V gene (reference sequence) are LNHDA and SQIVND. This clone is a singleton in its sample. Its cognate antigen has yet to be identified. No base-level quality is on record; no much larger clone is a single base apart. The cohort consisted of hundreds of healthy bone marrow donors. Cohort members were all nominally healthy when sampled, although unrecorded immune exposures were likely present. The donor tested CMV seropositive and was one of the 289 seropositive cohort members. Each donor provided a peripheral blood sample, and peripheral blood mononuclear cells were used for TCR beta sequencing. The Qiagen DNeasy Blood Extraction Kit was used to extract genomic DNA from the blood cell samples.

This chain is built from TRBV19 and TRBJ1-1, with 7 bases aligning to TRBD1. Sequences were obtained from PBMCs. This sequence was found in a man aged 40-55 years in good health and CMV-seropositive. The nucleotide sequence is TGTGCCAGTAGGGACAGGCGTGAAGCTTTCTTT. It translates to CASRDRREAFF. Outside the CDR3, residues come from the reference TRBV19 and TRBJ1-1 proteins, so the full variable domain is: DGGITQSPKYLFRKEGQNVTLSCEQNLNHDAMYWYRQDPGQGLRLIYYSQIVNDFQKGDIAEGYSVSREKKESFPLTVTSAQKNPTAFYLCASRDRREAFFGQGTRLTVV.